The rows below give T cell receptor beta chains drawn from one sample of a study of Graves' ophthalmopathy and Graves' hyperthyroidism. One entry per CDR3 protein results from TCRdb running MiXCR on the multiplex PCR reads. Of hundreds of thousands of distinct CDR3 sequences in the sample, 22% were seen once. The material sequenced was peripheral blood. These receptors all stem from a woman younger than 30 with stable Graves' hyperthyroidism. Some clones in this sample may be carry-over from other donors' samples. The CDR3 runs from the conserved cysteine through the conserved F or W.

V gene | CDR3 protein
TRBV5-1 | CASSLTSGLEQYF
TRBV27 | CASSGQANSPLHF
TRBV7-9 | CASSLVRSSYNSPLHF
TRBV11-2 | CASRTTAGIAGELFF
TRBV6-1 | CASSEMGAKNIQYF
TRBV27 | CASSLWANNDRGRAEAFF
TRBV20-1 | CSARKTQNTEAFF
TRBV6-5 | CASSYSSGGKETQYF
TRBV28 | CASSSPRTSGWYEQYF
TRBV11-2 | CASSLVYGQLEFHF
TRBV6-5 | CASSWDQPQHF
TRBV7-6 | CASSSKGSVGWETQYF
TRBV18 | CASSPFLTGSNTEAFF
TRBV12-3/TRBV12-4 | CASSSLPRQGEAFF
TRBV20-1 | CSAPDQAEAFF
TRBV18 | CASSPQGKGSNTEAFF
TRBV18 | CASSHEGGAGEAFF
TRBV12-3/TRBV12-4 | CASSSSRDSLKETQYF
TRBV6-2/TRBV6-3 | CASSVLQGVTGELFF
TRBV7-2 | CASSLRSYNSPLHF
TRBV4-1 | CASSHRIRQGDQPQHF
TRBV27 | CASSLLGQESGNTEAFF
TRBV30 | CAWTSGGSQETQYF
TRBV4-2 | CASSQDLQGKVRTEAFF
TRBV12-5 | CASGLGITYEQYF
TRBV7-9 | CASSPGDRRTTGYTF
TRBV5-6 | CASSRTGGGGEAFF
TRBV4-1 | CASSQVFKYTEAFF
TRBV12-3/TRBV12-4 | CASRMIRGTEAFF
TRBV12-5 | CASGLDGQGDEQFF
TRBV7-9 | CASSLVAVRKGEETKYF
TRBV6-1 | CASSWGGGAAYEQYF
TRBV11-2 | CASSLTGTTGNTIYF
TRBV24-1 | CATRGGAGQETQYF
TRBV12-3/TRBV12-4 | CASTQGLYEQYF
TRBV27 | CASSLILNRGNSPLHF
TRBV28 | CASTSTGIRETQYF
TRBV19 | CASSNRGRDEQYF
TRBV20-1 | CSAKRGDDRSGQPQHF
TRBV29-1 | CSVEGGSSAEAFF
TRBV6-5 | CASSYGRGQGEAFF
TRBV27 | CASSPRRGGGPYEQYF
TRBV27 | CASSRTGSPQSHGYTF
TRBV11-2 | CASSSTPSPLHF
TRBV6-1 | CASSQNRGNSPLHF
TRBV12-3/TRBV12-4 | CASSREALTQYF
TRBV20-1 | CSARRPGTTSREQYF
TRBV6-5 | CASSLQGDKAQHF